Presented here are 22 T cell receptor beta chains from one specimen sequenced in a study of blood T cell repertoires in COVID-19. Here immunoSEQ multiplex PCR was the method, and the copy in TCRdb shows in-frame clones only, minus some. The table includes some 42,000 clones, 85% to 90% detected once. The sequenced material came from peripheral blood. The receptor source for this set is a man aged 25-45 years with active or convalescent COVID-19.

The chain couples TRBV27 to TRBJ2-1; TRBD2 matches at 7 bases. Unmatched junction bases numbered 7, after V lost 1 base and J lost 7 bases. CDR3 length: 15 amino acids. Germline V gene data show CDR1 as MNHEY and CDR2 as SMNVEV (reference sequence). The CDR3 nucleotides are TGTGCCAGCAGTTTATACCGGGACTACTTGAATGAGCAGTTCTTC. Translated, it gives CASSLYRDYLNEQFF.

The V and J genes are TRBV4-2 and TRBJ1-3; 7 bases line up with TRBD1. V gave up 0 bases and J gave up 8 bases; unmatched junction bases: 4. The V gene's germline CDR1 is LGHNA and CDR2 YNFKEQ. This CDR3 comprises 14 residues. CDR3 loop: CASSQDQGGDTIYF. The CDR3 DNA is TGTGCCAGCAGCCAAGATCAGGGGGGTGACACCATATATTTT.

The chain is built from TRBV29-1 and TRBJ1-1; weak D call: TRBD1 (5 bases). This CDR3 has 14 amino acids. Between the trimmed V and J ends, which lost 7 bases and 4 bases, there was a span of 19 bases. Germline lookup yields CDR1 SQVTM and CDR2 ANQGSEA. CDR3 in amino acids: CSAKGPLGTTEAFF. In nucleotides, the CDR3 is TGCAGCGCTAAGGGGCCTCTGGGAACCACTGAAGCTTTCTTT.

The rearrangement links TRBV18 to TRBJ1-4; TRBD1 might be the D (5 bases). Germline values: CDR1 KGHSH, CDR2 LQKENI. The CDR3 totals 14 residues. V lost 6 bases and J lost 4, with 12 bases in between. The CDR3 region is CASSPRQSNEKLFF. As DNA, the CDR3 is TGTGCCAGCTCTCCTCGACAGAGTAATGAAAAACTGTTTTTT.

CDR3 amino acids: CASSSDWTYSYNEQFF. CDR3 coding DNA: TGTGCCAGCAGTTCCGACTGGACTTATTCCTACAATGAGCAGTTCTTC. This chain connects TRBV27 to TRBJ2-1, with D perhaps TRBD2 (5 bases). CDR1 MNHEY and CDR2 SMNVEV come from the germline V gene (reference sequence). Trimming shortened V by 4 bases and J by 1 base, and 14 bases separated the two germline ends. The length of the CDR3 is 16 residues.

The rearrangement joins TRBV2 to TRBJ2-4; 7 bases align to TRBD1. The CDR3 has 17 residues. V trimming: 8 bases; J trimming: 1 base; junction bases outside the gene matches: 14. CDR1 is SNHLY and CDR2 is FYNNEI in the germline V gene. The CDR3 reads CASPRQKTTGAKNIQYF. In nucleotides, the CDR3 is TGTGCCAGCCCACGCCAAAAAACGACAGGGGCCAAAAACATTCAGTACTTC.

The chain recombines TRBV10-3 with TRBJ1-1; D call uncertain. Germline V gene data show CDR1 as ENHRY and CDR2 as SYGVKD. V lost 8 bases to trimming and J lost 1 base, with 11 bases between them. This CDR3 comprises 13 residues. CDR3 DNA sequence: TGTGCCATCGGGCCTACAGCGAACACTGAAGCTTTCTTT. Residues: CAIGPTANTEAFF.

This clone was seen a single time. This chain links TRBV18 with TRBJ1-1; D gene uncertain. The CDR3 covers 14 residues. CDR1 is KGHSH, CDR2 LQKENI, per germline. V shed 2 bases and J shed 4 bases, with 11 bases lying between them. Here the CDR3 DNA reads TGTGCCAGCTCACCATTGAAAGCAGGCACTGAAGCTTTCTTT. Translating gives CASSPLKAGTEAFF.

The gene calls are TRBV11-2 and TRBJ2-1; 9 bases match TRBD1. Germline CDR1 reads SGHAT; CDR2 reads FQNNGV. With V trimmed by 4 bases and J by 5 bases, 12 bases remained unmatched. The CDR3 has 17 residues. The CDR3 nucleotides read TGTGCCAGCAGCTCTATACGGGGGGACAGGGCGCACAATGAGCAGTTCTTC. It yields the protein CASSSIRGDRAHNEQFF.

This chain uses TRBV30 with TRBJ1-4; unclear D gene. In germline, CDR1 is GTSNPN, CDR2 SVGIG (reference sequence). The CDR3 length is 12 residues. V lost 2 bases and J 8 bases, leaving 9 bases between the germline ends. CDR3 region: CAWSREFEKLFF. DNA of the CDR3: TGTGCCTGGAGTCGAGAGTTCGAAAAACTGTTTTTT.

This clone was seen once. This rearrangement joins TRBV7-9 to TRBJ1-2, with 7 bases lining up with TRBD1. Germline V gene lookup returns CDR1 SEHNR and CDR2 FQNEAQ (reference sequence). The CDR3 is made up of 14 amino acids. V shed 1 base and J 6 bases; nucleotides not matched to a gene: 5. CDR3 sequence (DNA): TGTGCCAGCAGCTTAGATCAGGGGGTCGATGGCTACACCTTC. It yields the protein CASSLDQGVDGYTF.

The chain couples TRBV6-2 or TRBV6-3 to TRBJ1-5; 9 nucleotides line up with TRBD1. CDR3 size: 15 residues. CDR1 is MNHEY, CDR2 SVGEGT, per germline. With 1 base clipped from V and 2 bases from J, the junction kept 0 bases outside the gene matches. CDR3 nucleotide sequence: TGTGCCAGCAGTTACTGGACAGGGGGCAATCAGCCCCAGCATTTT. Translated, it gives CASSYWTGGNQPQHF.

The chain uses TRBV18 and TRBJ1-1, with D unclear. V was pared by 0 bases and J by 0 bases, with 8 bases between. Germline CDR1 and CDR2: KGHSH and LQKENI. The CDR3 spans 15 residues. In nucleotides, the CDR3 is TGTGCCAGCTCACCACCGGCAGGTATGAACACTGAAGCTTTCTTT. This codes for CASSPPAGMNTEAFF.

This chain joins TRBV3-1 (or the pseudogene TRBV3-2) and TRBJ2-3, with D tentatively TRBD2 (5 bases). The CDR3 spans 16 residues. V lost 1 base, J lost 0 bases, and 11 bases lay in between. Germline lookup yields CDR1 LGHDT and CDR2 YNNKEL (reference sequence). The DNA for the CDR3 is TGTGCCAGCAGCCAAGGGCGGGCCTCTAGCACAGATACGCAGTATTTT. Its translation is CASSQGRASSTDTQYF.

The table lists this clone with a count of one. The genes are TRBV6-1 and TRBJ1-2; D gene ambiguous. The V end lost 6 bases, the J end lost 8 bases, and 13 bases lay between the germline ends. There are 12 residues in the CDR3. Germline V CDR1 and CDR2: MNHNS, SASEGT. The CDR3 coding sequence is TGTGCCAGCAGGCCTGGTGGAGGCGGCTACACCTTC. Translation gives CASRPGGGGYTF.

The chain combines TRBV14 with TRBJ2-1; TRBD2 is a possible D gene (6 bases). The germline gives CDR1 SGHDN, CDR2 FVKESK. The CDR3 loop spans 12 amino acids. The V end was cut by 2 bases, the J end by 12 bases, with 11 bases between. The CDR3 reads CASSQWAGRQFF. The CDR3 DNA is TGTGCCAGCAGCCAATGGGCGGGAAGGCAGTTCTTC.

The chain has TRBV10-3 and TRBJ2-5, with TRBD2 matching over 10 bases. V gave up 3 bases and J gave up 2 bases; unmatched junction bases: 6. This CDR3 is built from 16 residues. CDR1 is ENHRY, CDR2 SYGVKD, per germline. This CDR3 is CAISEQRGGTQETQYF. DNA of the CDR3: TGTGCCATCAGTGAACAGCGGGGGGGCACTCAAGAGACCCAGTACTTC.

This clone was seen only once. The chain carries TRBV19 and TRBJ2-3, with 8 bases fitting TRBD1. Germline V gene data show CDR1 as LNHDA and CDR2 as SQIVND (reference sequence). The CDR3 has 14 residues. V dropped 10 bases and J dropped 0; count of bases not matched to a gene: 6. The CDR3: CATGGRRSTDTQYF. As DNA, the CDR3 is TGTGCCACAGGGGGCCGGCGGAGCACAGATACGCAGTATTTT.

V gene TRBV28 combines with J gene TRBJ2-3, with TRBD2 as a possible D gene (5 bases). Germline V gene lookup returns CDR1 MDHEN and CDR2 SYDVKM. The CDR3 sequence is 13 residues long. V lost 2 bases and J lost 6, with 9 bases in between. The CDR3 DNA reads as TGTGCCAGCAGTTTAGAGGGTCGTGATACGCAGTATTTT. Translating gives CASSLEGRDTQYF.

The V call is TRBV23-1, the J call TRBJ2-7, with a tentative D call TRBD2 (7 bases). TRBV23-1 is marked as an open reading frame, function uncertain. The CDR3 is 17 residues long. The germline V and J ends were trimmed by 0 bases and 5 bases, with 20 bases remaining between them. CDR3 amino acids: CASSQSVPGGVFHEQYV. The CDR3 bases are TGCGCCAGCAGTCAATCGGTTCCGGGGGGCGTTTTCCACGAGCAGTACGTC.

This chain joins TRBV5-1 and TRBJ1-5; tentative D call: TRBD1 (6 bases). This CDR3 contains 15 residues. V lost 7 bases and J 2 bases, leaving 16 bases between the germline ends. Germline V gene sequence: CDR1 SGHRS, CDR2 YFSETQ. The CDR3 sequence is CASLTRGVGNQPQHF. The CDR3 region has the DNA TGCGCCAGCTTGACCAGGGGAGTCGGCAATCAGCCCCAGCATTTT. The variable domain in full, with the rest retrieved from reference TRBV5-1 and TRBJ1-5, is KAGVTQTPRYLIKTRGQQVTLSCSPISGHRSVSWYQQTPGQGLQFLFEYFSETQRNKGNFPGRFSGRQFSNSRSEMNVSTLELGDSALYLCASLTRGVGNQPQHFGDGTRLSIL.

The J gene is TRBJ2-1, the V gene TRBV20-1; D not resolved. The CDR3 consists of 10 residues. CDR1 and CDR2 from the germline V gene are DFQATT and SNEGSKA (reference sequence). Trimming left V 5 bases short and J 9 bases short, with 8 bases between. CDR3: CSAADIEQFF. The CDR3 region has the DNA TGCAGTGCTGCTGACATTGAGCAGTTCTTC.